This entry lists 24 T cell receptor beta chains sequenced from one sample in a study of neoadjuvant anti-PD-1 for oral cavity cancer. Data came from immunoSEQ multiplex PCR; TCRdb stores just in-frame clones and leaves some out. Counted here are 14,000 or so clones, 60% to 70% occurring once; the ten biggest clones make up roughly 2.2%. The source was PBMCs, collected before nivolumab (anti-PD-1) treatment. These receptors originate from a person aged 35-79 years with oral cavity squamous cell carcinoma.

The rearrangement uses TRBV6-1 and TRBJ1-1; possible D gene TRBD1, 6 bases. Trimming shortened V by 6 bases and J by 1 base, and 24 bases separated the two germline ends. In germline, CDR1 is MNHNS, CDR2 SASEGT. This CDR3 spans 18 amino acids. The CDR3: CASRERAAGRGKNTEAFF. Here the CDR3 DNA reads TGTGCCAGCAGAGAAAGGGCCGCGGGGAGGGGGAAGAACACTGAAGCTTTCTTT.

CDR3 amino acids: CASSSQGASRQPQHF. In DNA form, the CDR3 reads TGTGCCAGCAGCTCCCAGGGGGCCTCGCGTCAGCCCCAGCATTTT. The chain combines TRBV7-9 with TRBJ1-5; 8 positions match TRBD1. This CDR3 has 15 amino acids. The germline V gene has CDR1 SEHNR and CDR2 FQNEAQ (reference sequence). With 4 bases clipped from V and 6 bases from J, the junction kept 8 bases outside the gene matches.

The V gene is TRBV7-2, the J gene TRBJ2-7, with D uncertain. V lost 1 base, J lost 0 bases, and 13 bases lay in between. The CDR3 is 16 residues long. Looked up from germline, CDR1 is SGHTA and CDR2 is FQGNSA. In nucleotides, the CDR3 is TGTGCCAGCAGCTTAGGAATCAGAGAAAGCTCCTACGAGCAGTACTTC. Protein product: CASSLGIRESSYEQYF.

V gene TRBV5-8 combines with J gene TRBJ1-5, with 7 positions matching TRBD1. CDR3 size: 17 residues. Germline V gives CDR1 SGHTS, CDR2 YDEGEE. J lost 0 bases, V lost 4 bases, and 10 bases had no gene match. CDR3 loop: CASSLSGTANSNQPQHF. As DNA, the CDR3 is TGTGCCAGCAGCCTTTCCGGGACAGCGAATAGCAATCAGCCCCAGCATTTT.

The sample holds a few counts of this clone. The gene calls are TRBV4-1 and TRBJ1-6, with D perhaps TRBD1 (6 bases). The CDR3 length is 17 residues. Per the germline V gene, CDR1 is MGHRA and CDR2 is YSYEKL. Trimming removed 3 bases from V and 1 base from J, with 13 bases in between. The CDR3: CASSQVQGRSYNSPLHF. The CDR3 DNA is TGCGCCAGCAGCCAGGTACAGGGCCGGTCCTATAATTCACCCCTCCACTTT.

The chain links TRBV12-5 to TRBJ1-2, with TRBD1 matching over 7 bases. Trimming removed 4 bases from V and 3 bases from J; junction bases left unmatched: 17. CDR3 length equals 18 residues. Germline-derived CDR1 and CDR2 are LGHNT and FRNRAP. The CDR3 protein is CASGSTSSLTGEDYGYTF. CDR3 sequence (DNA): TGTGCTAGTGGTTCCACCTCCTCCCTTACAGGGGAAGACTATGGCTACACCTTC.

The genes are TRBV6-6 and TRBJ2-7; TRBD1 aligns across 8 bases. The CDR3 has 16 residues. Trimming at V came to 0 bases and at J to 3 bases, leaving 7 bases not matched to a gene. The V gene's germline CDR1 is MNHNY and CDR2 SVGAGI (reference sequence). For the CDR3, the DNA is TGTGCCAGCAGTTACTCACTCGGACAGGGATTCTACGAGCAGTACTTC. It specifies CASSYSLGQGFYEQYF.

The chain has TRBV5-4 and TRBJ2-4; TRBD1 is a possible D gene (5 bases). The CDR3 runs to 15 residues. V was cut by 2 bases and J by 4 bases, with 13 bases left in between. Germline values: CDR1 SGHNT, CDR2 YYREEE (reference sequence). CDR3 DNA sequence: TGTGCCAGCAGCTTAGAAGGGGTGAGGAAAAACATTCAGTACTTC. It codes for CASSLEGVRKNIQYF.

This rearrangement joins TRBV28 to TRBJ2-2; D is unclear. Germline V lookup: CDR1 MDHEN, CDR2 SYDVKM. This CDR3 has 18 amino acids. Trimming left V 2 bases short and J 1 base short, with 17 bases between. The CDR3 is CASSLDGSSWQNTGELFF. CDR3 nucleotides: TGTGCCAGCAGTTTAGACGGCTCAAGTTGGCAGAACACCGGGGAGCTGTTTTTT.

J is TRBJ2-3 and V is TRBV28; 10 nucleotides match TRBD1. V shed 4 bases and J 1 base; nucleotides not matched to a gene: 11. CDR1 and CDR2 from the germline V gene are MDHEN and SYDVKM. The CDR3 extends over 18 amino acids. This CDR3 is CASSSGTGVGSRTDTQYF. DNA of the CDR3: TGTGCCAGCAGTTCCGGGACAGGGGTAGGTTCACGCACAGATACGCAGTATTTT.

The chain is built from TRBV28 and TRBJ2-7; unclear D gene. This CDR3 is 13 amino acids long. The germline V gene has CDR1 MDHEN and CDR2 SYDVKM. Trimming took 5 bases from V and 1 from J, leaving 9 bases between them. The DNA of the CDR3 is TGTGCCAGCAGTCTACTACCATCCTACGAGCAGTACTTC. Its protein is CASSLLPSYEQYF.

The chain recombines TRBV6-5 with TRBJ2-7, with D possibly being TRBD2 (5 bases). V gave up 0 bases and J gave up 0 bases, with 12 bases separating them. CDR3 length equals 16 residues. Germline values: CDR1 MNHEY, CDR2 SVGAGI. The CDR3 region has the DNA TGTGCCAGCAGTTACTCGCGGGCCTCGAGCTCCTACGAGCAGTACTTC. Translating gives CASSYSRASSSYEQYF.

The chain uses TRBV11-1 and TRBJ1-2; a weak D match, TRBD1 (5 bases). V gave up 5 bases and J gave up 4 bases, with 14 bases separating them. This CDR3 contains 14 residues. Germline loops: CDR1 SGHAT, CDR2 FQDESV (reference sequence). CDR3 residues: CASSPGTATYGYTF. The CDR3 DNA reads as TGTGCCAGCAGCCCCGGGACGGCAACCTATGGCTACACCTTC.

The rearrangement links TRBV19 to TRBJ1-5, with 7 bases fitting TRBD1. CDR3 length: 14 residues. The germline V gene encodes CDR1 LNHDA and CDR2 SQIVND (reference sequence). V lost 7 bases, J lost 6 bases, and 9 bases stayed unmatched. The CDR3: CASTTRQGTQPQHF. The CDR3 nucleotides read TGTGCCAGTACCACCCGACAGGGAACTCAGCCCCAGCATTTT. The whole variable domain, remainder taken from reference TRBV19 and TRBJ1-5, is DGGITQSPKYLFRKEGQNVTLSCEQNLNHDAMYWYRQDPGQGLRLIYYSQIVNDFQKGDIAEGYSVSREKKESFPLTVTSAQKNPTAFYLCASTTRQGTQPQHFGDGTRLSIL.

This clone was detected once. The J gene is TRBJ1-2, the V gene TRBV10-3; 8 bases are shared with TRBD1. From germline, CDR1 is ENHRY and CDR2 SYGVKD. This CDR3 is built from 16 residues. V lost 3 bases, J lost 6 bases, and 12 bases stayed unmatched. DNA of the CDR3: TGTGCCATCAGTGATCCCGGGACAGGCCGCTTCAATGGCTACACCTTC. Translation: CAISDPGTGRFNGYTF.

The rearrangement joins TRBV5-4 to TRBJ2-5, with 7 bases that match TRBD1. This CDR3 spans 14 amino acids. J gave up 2 bases and V 4 bases, and 5 bases lay outside the gene matches. Germline CDR1 and CDR2: SGHNT and YYREEE (reference sequence). CDR3 in DNA: TGTGCCAGCAGCCTACAGGGGTCACAAGAGACCCAGTACTTC. Translated, it gives CASSLQGSQETQYF.

The chain is built from TRBV28 and TRBJ2-6; D might be TRBD2 (6 bases). The V gene lost 6 bases and the J gene lost 4 bases, with 13 bases spanning the gap. The CDR3 runs to 15 residues. From germline, CDR1 is MDHEN and CDR2 SYDVKM. Here the CDR3 reads CASRIGGEGANVLTF. As DNA, the CDR3 is TGTGCCAGCAGAATCGGGGGAGAAGGGGCCAACGTCCTGACTTTC.

The genes are TRBV9 and TRBJ1-1; 7 bases are shared with TRBD1. V trimming: 0 bases; J trimming: 7 bases; junction bases outside the gene matches: 6. The germline CDR1 and CDR2 sequences are SGDLS and YYNGEE. This CDR3 region has 14 residues. CDR3: CASSVVRGQGEAFF. The CDR3 coding sequence is TGTGCCAGCAGCGTAGTAAGGGGGCAAGGTGAAGCTTTCTTT.

The chain joins TRBV19 to TRBJ1-5; TRBD1 is a possible D gene (6 bases). The ends were cut back, 3 bases at V and 0 bases at J, with 21 bases in the middle. This CDR3 has 19 amino acids. In germline, CDR1 is LNHDA, CDR2 SQIVND (reference sequence). The CDR3 coding sequence is TGTGCCAGTAGTATCCCTCCAGTTAGGACAGATTATAGCAATCAGCCCCAGCATTTT. Protein sequence: CASSIPPVRTDYSNQPQHF.

This chain links TRBV10-1 with TRBJ1-1; D possibly corresponds to TRBD1 (6 bases). The CDR3 length is 13 residues. The ends were cut back, 8 bases at V and 4 bases at J, with 14 bases in the middle. Germline CDR1 WNHNN, CDR2 SYGVQD (reference sequence). The CDR3 DNA is TGCGCCAGCGAGTCGGGCAGGGGCACTGAAGCTTTCTTT. Its protein is CASESGRGTEAFF.

The chain joins TRBV7-2 to TRBJ1-1; D is unresolved. CDR3 size: 11 residues. Germline V CDR1 and CDR2: SGHTA, FQGNSA. Trimming stripped 5 bases from V and 10 bases from J, with 11 bases between. CDR3 nucleotide sequence: TGTGCCAGCAGCCCCGGGATCTCAGCTTTCTTT. Translated: CASSPGISAFF.

The genes are TRBV25-1 and TRBJ2-3; D is perhaps TRBD1 (5 bases). Trimming took 3 bases from V and 4 from J, leaving 8 bases between them. The length of the CDR3 is 13 residues. Germline V gene sequence: CDR1 MGHDK, CDR2 SYGVNS. CDR3 sequence: CASSEGLADTQYF. CDR3 DNA sequence: TGTGCCAGCAGTGAGGGGCTGGCAGATACGCAGTATTTT. The whole variable domain, filled in from reference TRBV25-1 and TRBJ2-3, reads EADIYQTPRYLVIGTGKKITLECSQTMGHDKMYWYQQDPGMELHLIHYSYGVNSTEKGDLSSESTVSRIRTEHFPLTLESARPSHTSQYLCASSEGLADTQYFGPGTRLTVL.

The chain links TRBV4-1 to TRBJ2-3, with TRBD2 matching 7 bases. After removal of 1 base from V and 0 bases from J, the junction contained 7 bases not matched to a gene. CDR1 is MGHRA and CDR2 is YSYEKL in the germline V gene. This CDR3 has 17 amino acids. The CDR3 nucleotides read TGCGCCAGCAGCCAAGGACCTGGACTAGGAAGCACAGATACGCAGTATTTT. It yields the protein CASSQGPGLGSTDTQYF.

The chain uses TRBV7-2 and TRBJ1-6; TRBD1 agrees at 10 bases. Germline V gives CDR1 SGHTA, CDR2 FQGNSA. The CDR3 has 16 amino acids. Losses at the gene ends were 5 bases for V and 8 bases for J; bases not matched to a gene: 9. CDR3 region: CASSTRSGTGDSPLHF. CDR3 DNA: TGTGCCAGCAGCACCCGGTCCGGGACAGGGGATTCACCCCTCCACTTT.